The TCR beta chain under discussion was sequenced for a study of cytomegalovirus exposure and HLA in healthy donors. TCRdb keeps only in-frame clones here, not all; method: immunoSEQ multiplex PCR. The sample shows 170,000 or so clones, around 82% of them seen only once. General study points: Testing in vitro showed a few CMV-associated chains specific for CMV antigens. Roughly 170 TCR beta chains were listed as cytomegalovirus-associated.

Germline values: CDR1 MNHEY, CDR2 SMNVEV (reference sequence). J gave up 8 bases and V 6 bases, and 11 bases lay outside the gene matches. The CDR3 length is 14 residues. Turning to this clone: No antigen is known for it.

The source of this sequence is a woman under 30 in good health and CMV-seropositive. The chain couples TRBV27 to TRBJ1-2, with 8 bases matching TRBD1. Source material: PBMCs. CDR3 sequence: CASRPLGQGEGYTF. CDR3 nucleotide sequence: TGTGCCAGCAGGCCTCTCGGACAGGGTGAGGGCTACACCTTC.